This T cell receptor beta chain was recovered during a study of Graves' ophthalmopathy and Graves' hyperthyroidism. Study overall: The stable label applied to hyperthyroidism with no ophthalmopathy within 18 months of follow-up.

Hyperthyroidism patients were newly diagnosed, ill under 2 months, and aged 18 to 65 years. Other autoimmune diseases, uncontrolled infections, pregnancy or lactation ruled patients out of participation. This clonotype was seen a handful of times. The antigen remains unidentified. Amplification from RNA transcripts yielded the TCR beta CDR3 regions. Scientists carried out first-round RT-PCR using HTBI primers and then a second-round multiplex PCR. Using its own MiXCR run on the multiplex PCR reads, TCRdb lists one record per CDR3 protein. The table shows approximately 1.2 million distinct CDR3 sequences, with about 36% occurring only once. The CDR3 runs to 16 residues. V was clipped by 6 bases and J by 7 bases, with 25 bases between them. Germline V gene lookup returns CDR1 MNHEY and CDR2 SVGAGI. General study findings and limits: Sensitivity of approximately 88% and specificity of roughly 80% were achieved when a 13-signature model separated ophthalmopathy from stable hyperthyroidism.

The genes are TRBV6-5 and TRBJ2-7; D may be TRBD2 (5 bases). The sample was peripheral blood or thyroid tissue (not recorded which). This sequence originates from an adult man with Graves' hyperthyroidism. As DNA, the CDR3 is TGTGCCAGCAGCCGCACCCCGGAGTTTCCTCGGGATGAGCAGTACTTC. It codes for CASSRTPEFPRDEQYF.